This is a list of T cell receptor beta chains from one sample in a study of blood T cell repertoires in COVID-19. Sequencing was performed with immunoSEQ multiplex PCR; in TCRdb, only in-frame clones are kept and a portion is missing. This sample carries hundreds of thousands of clones, about four fifths of them seen once, and the ten largest clones take over 4%. The sample was PBMCs or T cells enriched from blood (not recorded which). These receptors all come from a middle-aged man who had been exposed to COVID-19. Each CDR3 is given with its conserved first and last residue. The D gene is left open where the match is weak. Some rows mark clone size as missing; the rest say once, few, many or name a class of expanded clone.

CDR3	DNA	V	D	size	J
CASSPRLAGVQETQYF	TGTGCCAGCAGCCCTAGACTAGCGGGAGTGCAAGAGACCCAGTACTTC	TRBV9	TRBD2	NA	TRBJ2-5
CAWRVSGGLRSYTF	TGTGCCTGGAGAGTGTCAGGGGGCCTTAGGAGCTACACCTTC	TRBV30	TRBD1	NA	TRBJ1-2
CAGKGLAGDTGELFF	TGTGCCGGAAAGGGACTAGCGGGAGACACCGGGGAGCTGTTTTTT	TRBV7-8	TRBD2	NA	TRBJ2-2
CASSSYPGLTGANVLTF	TGTGCCAGCAGCTCGTACCCCGGACTAACTGGGGCCAACGTCCTGACTTTC	TRBV7-9	NA	NA	TRBJ2-6
CATRPGTGNHEQFF	TGTGCCACCAGACCCGGGACAGGGAACCATGAGCAGTTCTTC	TRBV24-1	TRBD1	NA	TRBJ2-1
CASDRGIVPGELFF	TGTGCCAGCGATCGCGGGATTGTTCCCGGGGAGCTGTTTTTT	TRBV9	NA	NA	TRBJ2-2
CASSGGTAGNTIYF	TGTGCCAGCAGCGGAGGGACAGCCGGAAACACCATATATTTT	TRBV7-3	TRBD1	few	TRBJ1-3
CASSFRQGPTDTQYF	TGCGCCAGCAGCTTTCGACAGGGTCCCACAGATACGCAGTATTTT	TRBV5-1	TRBD1	NA	TRBJ2-3
CASSLLSDGELFF	TGTGCCAGCAGCCTACTATCGGACGGGGAGCTGTTTTTT	TRBV3-1/TRBV3-2	NA	NA	TRBJ2-2
CASSHRGDGNQPQHF	TGTGCCAGCAGCCACCGGGGGGACGGCAATCAGCCCCAGCATTTT	TRBV7-9	NA	few	TRBJ1-5
CASSLAGQGIPDTQYF	TGCGCCAGCAGCTTGGCCGGACAGGGTATCCCAGATACGCAGTATTTT	TRBV5-1	TRBD1	NA	TRBJ2-3
CASSQDFRTSIREQFF	TGTGCCAGCAGCCAAGATTTTAGGACTAGTATTAGGGAGCAGTTCTTC	TRBV14	TRBD2	NA	TRBJ2-1
CASRRTSGSYNEQFF	TGTGCCAGCAGGCGGACTAGCGGGAGTTACAATGAGCAGTTCTTC	TRBV6-5	TRBD2	NA	TRBJ2-1
CASSPPGGSYGGELFF	TGTGCCAGCAGCCCCCCCGGGGGGTCGTATGGCGGGGAGCTGTTTTTT	TRBV11-2	TRBD2	NA	TRBJ2-2
CSVIHGEKLFF	TGCAGCGTCATCCACGGTGAAAAACTGTTTTTT	TRBV29-1	NA	once	TRBJ1-4
CAWTEGDNSPLHF	TGTGCCTGGACCGAGGGAGATAATTCACCCCTCCACTTT	TRBV30	NA	NA	TRBJ1-6
CAIGGQGAMTQYF	TGTGCCATCGGAGGACAGGGGGCTATGACCCAGTACTTC	TRBV10-3	TRBD1	NA	TRBJ2-5
CATSERWGGEQFF	TGTGCCACCAGCGAGAGGTGGGGCGGAGAGCAGTTCTTC	TRBV24-1	NA	NA	TRBJ2-1
CASSSNGRVNSSYNEQFF	TGTGCCAGCAGCTCTAACGGGAGAGTAAATAGCTCCTACAATGAGCAGTTCTTC	TRBV7-9	NA	NA	TRBJ2-1
CASSAPPGSGANVLTF	TGTGCCAGCAGCGCCCCGCCGGGCTCTGGGGCCAACGTCCTGACTTTC	TRBV9	NA	NA	TRBJ2-6
CASSPLGRNKEPQHF	TGTGCCAGTAGTCCCCTTGGGCGAAACAAGGAGCCCCAGCATTTT	TRBV19	NA	once	TRBJ1-5
CASSSGGDRGRYEQYF	TGTGCCAGCAGTTCTGGTGGGGACAGGGGGAGATACGAGCAGTACTTC	TRBV28	TRBD1	NA	TRBJ2-7
CSARDPPAQYF	TGCAGTGCTAGAGACCCCCCGGCGCAGTATTTT	TRBV20-1	NA	NA	TRBJ2-3
CAISRVAYEQYF	TGTGCCATCAGCAGGGTTGCCTACGAGCAGTACTTC	TRBV10-3	NA	NA	TRBJ2-7
CASSLSLTLAGEAHTDTQYF	TGTGCCAGCAGCTTAAGTTTGACACTAGCGGGAGAAGCCCACACAGATACGCAGTATTTT	TRBV11-3	TRBD2	NA	TRBJ2-3
CAWGTGSGSPLHF	TGTGCCTGGGGGACAGGGTCCGGATCACCCCTCCACTTT	TRBV30	TRBD1	NA	TRBJ1-6